The clone carrying this TCR beta chain was picked up a small number of times. Its antigen is not known. This sample was included in a study of cytomegalovirus exposure and HLA in healthy donors. Study-wide points: When analyzed later, a missense DCLRE1C variant was found to be linked to TCR beta V- and J-gene trimming.

Vbeta (60) and Jbeta (13) primers were used in the PCR. Measured with immunoSEQ multiplex PCR; TCRdb has only the in-frame clones, and not every one. The sample comprises about 220,000 clones, approximately 88% of which are singletons, and roughly 0.71% rests with the top ten. Deletions cut 11 bases from V and 5 bases from J, with 12 bases between. The germline V gene has CDR1 SNHLY and CDR2 FYNNEI. The length of the CDR3 is 11 residues. Specimen: PBMCs. The rearrangement links TRBV2 to TRBJ1-1; D remains ambiguous. The sequence derives from a boy between 2 and 10 years old in good health and CMV-seronegative. The CDR3 protein is CAPEGGTEAFF. As DNA, the CDR3 is TGTGCCCCCGAGGGAGGGACTGAAGCTTTCTTT.